This T cell receptor (beta chain) was sequenced in a study of blood T cell repertoires in COVID-19. Study context: Sites across the United States, Italy and Spain contributed samples from acute and convalescent COVID-19. Sample material is recorded as cDNA or gDNA derived from T cells, B-cell-depleted T cells, or PBMCs.

The V end lost 2 bases, the J end lost 1 base, and 10 bases lay between the germline ends. Germline values: CDR1 SGDLS, CDR2 YYNGEE. The CDR3 has 15 residues. As processed by the authors: How many nucleated cells were present was estimated from reference gene primer amplification. Clones were sequenced by immunoSEQ multiplex PCR, and TCRdb holds only the in-frame ones, with some missing. Clonal size and the V and J genes are those of that table, whereas D and trimming came from the DNA. The sample consists of 260,000 or so clones, 88% of them appearing once. The chain recombines TRBV9 with TRBJ2-1; perhaps TRBD2 as D (6 bases). Sequenced input: peripheral blood. The receptor was isolated from a young man with active or convalescent COVID-19. The CDR3 region has the DNA TGTGCCAGCAGCGTTAGCGGTGGGTCCTACAATGAGCAGTTCTTC. It specifies CASSVSGGSYNEQFF.